This TCR beta chain was sequenced in a study of shared clonotypes between healthy human individuals. The CDR3 loop spans 17 amino acids. Germline CDR1 and CDR2: SGHRS and YFSETQ. J lost 2 bases, V lost 1 base, and 7 bases had no gene match. Into CD45RA+ naive and CD45RA-negative memory subsets, the CD4+ cells were split. Researchers ran the assay at a deep level. Data came from immunoSEQ multiplex PCR; TCRdb stores just in-frame clones and leaves some out. The data show approximately 1.4 million clones, 95% to 99% seen once. Sequencing used naive CD4+ T cells sorted from blood. Subset indicated: CD45RA+ positively selected. The V call is TRBV5-1, the J call TRBJ2-7; 12 bases are a match to TRBD2. This clonotype was obtained from a man aged 25-45 years in good health. CDR3 amino acids: CASSLTPGLAGTYEQYF. Here the CDR3 DNA reads TGCGCCAGCAGCTTGACACCAGGACTAGCGGGAACCTACGAGCAGTACTTC. Full variable domain (outside the CDR3, taken from reference TRBV5-1 and TRBJ2-7): KAGVTQTPRYLIKTRGQQVTLSCSPISGHRSVSWYQQTPGQGLQFLFEYFSETQRNKGNFPGRFSGRQFSNSRSEMNVSTLELGDSALYLCASSLTPGLAGTYEQYFGPGTRLTVT.